This T cell receptor beta chain appears in the sequencing data of a study of radiation and T cells in renal cell carcinoma. For this clone: No antigen is known for it.

V was clipped by 5 bases and J by 5 bases; unmatched bases: 7. CDR1 SGDLS and CDR2 YYNGEE come from the germline V gene. The CDR3 consists of 14 residues. As to time point: blood 4 weeks post-SBRT, at nephrectomy. Treatment indicated: 15 Gy SBRT to primary tumor, nephrectomy 4 weeks later. Nephrectomy followed 15 Gy stereotactic body radiation by 4 weeks. The patient's renal cell carcinoma had clear cell pathology. General study points: From baseline, blood top tumor clonotypes peaked at 2 weeks post-radiation.

The method was immunoSEQ multiplex PCR; TCRdb's version includes in-frame clones alone and lacks a portion of them. Of roughly 58,000 clones in the sample, roughly 80% were seen once. The receptor was derived from a man in his sixties with renal cell carcinoma. This chain joins TRBV9 and TRBJ1-1; 9 bases map to TRBD1. The input for sequencing was blood, taken from a patient whose treatment included radiotherapy and nephrectomy. The CDR3 spells CASSVGQGGTEAFF. Here the CDR3 DNA reads TGTGCCAGCAGTGTGGGACAGGGCGGAACTGAAGCTTTCTTT.